The present T cell receptor (beta chain) was sequenced within a study of T cells in Graves' hyperthyroidism and ophthalmopathy. Study-wide results and limits: Ophthalmopathy and stable hyperthyroidism were told apart by a 13 V-J model. Model predictions of ophthalmopathy came a median approximately 6.5 months before onset.

This clonotype was found many times. Its matching antigen is unknown. Amplification yielded TCR beta CDR3 regions, with RNA transcripts as the source. Researchers ran a first-round RT-PCR on the TCR CDR3 using the HTBI primer set. TCRdb redid the calling of the multiplex PCR reads with MiXCR, one entry per CDR3 protein. The sample contains 600,000 or so distinct CDR3 sequences, approximately 15% of which appear only once. Uncontrolled infection, other autoimmune disease, pregnancy or lactation barred patients from enrollment. PBMCs were collected from a roughly 9.7 ml volume of fresh peripheral blood. The V segment lost 1 base and the J segment 2 bases; nucleotides outside the gene matches: 11. CDR3 length: 17 residues. CDR1 SGHRS and CDR2 YFSETQ come from the germline V gene.

This receptor was taken from a woman aged 18-29 years with Graves' ophthalmopathy. V and J are TRBV5-1 and TRBJ2-7, with 8 nucleotides matching TRBD2. Material: blood. This CDR3 reads CASSLPMTREAPYEQYF. CDR3 nucleotides: TGCGCCAGCAGCTTGCCTATGACGCGGGAGGCCCCCTACGAGCAGTACTTC. Complete variable domain (other parts from reference TRBV5-1 and TRBJ2-7): KAGVTQTPRYLIKTRGQQVTLSCSPISGHRSVSWYQQTPGQGLQFLFEYFSETQRNKGNFPGRFSGRQFSNSRSEMNVSTLELGDSALYLCASSLPMTREAPYEQYFGPGTRLTVT.